Listed below are T cell receptor beta chains from one sample, sequenced in a study of blood T cell repertoires in COVID-19. Profiling relied on immunoSEQ multiplex PCR, and the TCRdb table lists in-frame clones only, not all of them. The table lists around 120,000 clones, less than 75% of them singletons. The sequencing input was peripheral blood. Receptor source: a human donor with acute or convalescent COVID-19. The donor label of this sample is uncertain. Each CDR3 is given with its conserved first and last residue. A D gene is named only where the DNA matches it firmly. Some rows mark clone size as missing; the rest say once, few, many or name a class of expanded clone.

size,D,J,V,DNA,CDR3
.,.,TRBJ2-4,TRBV6-1,TGTGCCAGCAGTGAAGGAAGGGAGGTGGCCAAAAACATTCAGTACTTC,CASSEGREVAKNIQYF
.,TRBD1,TRBJ1-5,TRBV7-2,TGTGCCAGCAGCCGACAGGGGAATCAGCCCCAGCATTTT,CASSRQGNQPQHF
.,TRBD1,TRBJ2-4,TRBV2,TGTGCCAGCAGTCTCAAACAGGGGGTTCCCAAAAACATTCAGTACTTC,CASSLKQGVPKNIQYF
.,TRBD1,TRBJ2-7,TRBV29-1,TGCGGAACAGGGACAGCCTACGAGCAGTACTTC,CGTGTAYEQYF
.,.,TRBJ2-1,TRBV2,TGTGCCAGCAGTGATCAAGGGAGTGAGCAGTTCTTC,CASSDQGSEQFF
.,.,TRBJ2-1,TRBV19,TGTGCCAGTAGTATCCCTCCCGCGTACAATGAGCAGTTCTTC,CASSIPPAYNEQFF
.,.,TRBJ2-5,TRBV3-1/TRBV3-2,TGTGCCAGCAGCCAAGAAATCCCCCGGGTTCGCAACCAAGAGACCCAGTACTTC,CASSQEIPRVRNQETQYF
.,.,TRBJ1-2,TRBV19,TGTGCCAGTAGTATCCTCAGGGCTCGGGGCTACACCTTC,CASSILRARGYTF
.,.,TRBJ1-4,TRBV7-9,TGTGCCAGCAGCCCCCGCGTGGCAGGGAACAATGAAAAACTGTTTTTT,CASSPRVAGNNEKLFF
.,.,TRBJ2-1,TRBV5-4,TGTGCCAGCAGCCAGCGGGCCCCGGGACATGAGCAGTTCTTC,CASSQRAPGHEQFF
.,.,TRBJ2-6,TRBV5-1,TGCGCCAGCAGCTTGGAGGCGGGTTCTGGGGCCAACGTCCTGACTTTC,CASSLEAGSGANVLTF
.,.,TRBJ2-3,TRBV19,TGTGCCAGTAGTATAGTGGGTGCGGGCACAGATACGCAGTATTTT,CASSIVGAGTDTQYF
.,.,TRBJ2-7,TRBV12-3/TRBV12-4,TGTGCCAGCCGAGTGGGGCAGAACTACGAGCAGTACTTC,CASRVGQNYEQYF
.,.,TRBJ1-2,TRBV6-5,TGTGCCAGTCGCAGGGATTCTAACTATGGCTACACCTTC,CASRRDSNYGYTF
.,TRBD1,TRBJ2-3,TRBV19,TGTGCCAGTAGTATAGGACAGGGTGATTCTAGCACAGATACGCAGTATTTT,CASSIGQGDSSTDTQYF
.,.,TRBJ2-5,TRBV5-6,TGTGCCAGCAGCTTGGGTCTGGAGACCCAGTACTTC,CASSLGLETQYF
few,.,TRBJ1-3,TRBV4-2,TGTGCCAGCAGCCAAGCCTCGCGCTCTGGAAACACCATATATTTT,CASSQASRSGNTIYF
.,.,TRBJ1-5,TRBV6-5,TGTGCCGTCCAGGGAAGGAATCAGCCCCAGCATTTT,CAVQGRNQPQHF
.,TRBD2,TRBJ2-7,TRBV6-5,TGTGCCAGCAGTTCTCACGGGACTAGCGGGGTCTACGAGCAGTACTTC,CASSSHGTSGVYEQYF
many,.,TRBJ2-1,TRBV29-1,TGCAGCGTGAACTCCCAGGGGATTGAGCAGTTCTTC,CSVNSQGIEQFF
.,TRBD2,TRBJ2-5,TRBV30,TGTGCCTGGAGTGTACGGCTAGCGGGGCAAGAGACCCAGTACTTC,CAWSVRLAGQETQYF
.,.,TRBJ2-5,TRBV29-1,TGCAGCGTGCGGGTTCCGTCTAGTGGTGCGGAGACCCAGTACTTC,CSVRVPSSGAETQYF
.,.,TRBJ1-5,TRBV27,TGTGCCAGCAGTCTGGGGTCGGGGCAGCCCCAGCATTTT,CASSLGSGQPQHF
.,TRBD2,TRBJ2-6,TRBV30,TGTGCCTGGAGTGTCAGCGGGGGACTCTCTGGGGCCAACGTCCTGACTTTC,CAWSVSGGLSGANVLTF
.,.,TRBJ2-1,TRBV3-1/TRBV3-2,TGTGCCACTTCGGCGGGGTCACGGGGTGAGCAGTTCTTC,CATSAGSRGEQFF
many,.,TRBJ1-2,TRBV11-2,TGTGCCAGCAGCCCGCATCTTTCGGGGAACGGCTACACCTTC,CASSPHLSGNGYTF
.,TRBD1,TRBJ1-2,TRBV18,TGTGCCAGCTCGCCCGAGACAGGGTTTATGAGCTACACCTTC,CASSPETGFMSYTF